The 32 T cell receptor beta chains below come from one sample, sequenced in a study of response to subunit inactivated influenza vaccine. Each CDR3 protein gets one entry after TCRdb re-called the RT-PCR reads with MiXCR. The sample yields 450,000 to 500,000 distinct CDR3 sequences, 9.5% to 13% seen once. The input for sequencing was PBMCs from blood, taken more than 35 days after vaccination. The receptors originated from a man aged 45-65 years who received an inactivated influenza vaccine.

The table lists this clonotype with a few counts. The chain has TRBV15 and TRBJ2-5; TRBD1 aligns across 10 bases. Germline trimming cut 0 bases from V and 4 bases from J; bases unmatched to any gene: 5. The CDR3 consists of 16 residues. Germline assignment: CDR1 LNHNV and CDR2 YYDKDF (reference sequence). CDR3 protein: CATSRETGGIGETQYF. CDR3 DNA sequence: TGTGCCACCAGCAGAGAGACAGGGGGCATTGGAGAGACCCAGTACTTC. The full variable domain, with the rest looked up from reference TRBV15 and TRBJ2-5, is DAMVIQNPRYQVTQFGKPVTLSCSQTLNHNVMYWYQQKSSQAPKLLFHYYDKDFNNEADTPDNFQSRRPNTSFCFLDIRSPGLGDTAMYLCATSRETGGIGETQYFGPGTRLLVL.

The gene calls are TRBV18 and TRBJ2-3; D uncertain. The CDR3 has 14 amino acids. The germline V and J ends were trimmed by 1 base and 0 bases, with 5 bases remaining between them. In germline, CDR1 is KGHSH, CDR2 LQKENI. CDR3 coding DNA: TGTGCCAGCTCACCACTAAGAAGCACAGATACGCAGTATTTT. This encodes CASSPLRSTDTQYF.

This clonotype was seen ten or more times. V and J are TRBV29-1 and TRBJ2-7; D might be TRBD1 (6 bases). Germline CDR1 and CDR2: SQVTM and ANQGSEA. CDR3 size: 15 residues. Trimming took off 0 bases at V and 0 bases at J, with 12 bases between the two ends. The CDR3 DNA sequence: TGCAGCGTTGAAGATCGATCGGGACACTCCTACGAGCAGTACTTC. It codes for CSVEDRSGHSYEQYF.

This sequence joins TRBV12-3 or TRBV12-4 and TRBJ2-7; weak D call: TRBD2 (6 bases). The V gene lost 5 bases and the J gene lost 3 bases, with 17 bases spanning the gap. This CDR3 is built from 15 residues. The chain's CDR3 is CASSLQGAGFYEQYF. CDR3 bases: TGTGCCAGCAGTCTTCAAGGGGCGGGGTTCTACGAGCAGTACTTC.

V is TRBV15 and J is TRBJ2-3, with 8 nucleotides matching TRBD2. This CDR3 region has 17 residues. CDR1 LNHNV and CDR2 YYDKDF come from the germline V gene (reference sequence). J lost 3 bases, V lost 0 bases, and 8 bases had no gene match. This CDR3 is CATSRDSPRLATDTQYF. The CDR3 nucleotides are TGTGCCACCAGCAGAGATTCCCCCAGACTAGCGACAGATACGCAGTATTTT.

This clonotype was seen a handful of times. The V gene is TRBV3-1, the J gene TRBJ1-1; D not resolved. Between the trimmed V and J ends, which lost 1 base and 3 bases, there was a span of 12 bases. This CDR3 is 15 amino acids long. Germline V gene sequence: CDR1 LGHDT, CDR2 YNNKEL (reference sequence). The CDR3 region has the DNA TGTGCCAGCAGCCAAGGAGGGAGGGCGGACACTGAAGCTTTCTTT. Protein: CASSQGGRADTEAFF. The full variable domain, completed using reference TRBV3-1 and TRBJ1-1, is DTAVSQTPKYLVTQMGNDKSIKCEQNLGHDTMYWYKQDSKKFLKIMFSYNNKELIINETVPNRFSPKSPDKAHLNLHINSLELGDSAVYFCASSQGGRADTEAFFGQGTRLTVV.

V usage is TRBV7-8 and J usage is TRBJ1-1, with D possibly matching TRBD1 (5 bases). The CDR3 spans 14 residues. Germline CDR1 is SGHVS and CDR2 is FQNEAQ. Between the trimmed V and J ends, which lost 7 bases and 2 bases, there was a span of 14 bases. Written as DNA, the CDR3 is TGTGCCAGCATTACCGACAGAACCAACACTGAAGCTTTCTTT. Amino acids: CASITDRTNTEAFF.

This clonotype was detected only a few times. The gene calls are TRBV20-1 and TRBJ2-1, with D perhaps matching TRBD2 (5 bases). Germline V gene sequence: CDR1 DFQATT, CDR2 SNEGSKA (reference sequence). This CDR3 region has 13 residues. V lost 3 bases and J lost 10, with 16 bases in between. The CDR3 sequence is CSASGPKAEEQFF. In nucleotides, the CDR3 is TGCAGTGCTAGTGGACCCAAAGCGGAAGAGCAGTTCTTC.

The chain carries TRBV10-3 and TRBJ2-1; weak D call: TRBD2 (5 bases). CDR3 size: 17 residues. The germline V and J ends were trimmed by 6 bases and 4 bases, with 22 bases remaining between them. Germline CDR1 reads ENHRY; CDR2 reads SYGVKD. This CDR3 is CAISETHTGSKYNEQFF. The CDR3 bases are TGTGCCATCAGCGAGACGCACACGGGATCAAAGTACAATGAGCAGTTCTTC.

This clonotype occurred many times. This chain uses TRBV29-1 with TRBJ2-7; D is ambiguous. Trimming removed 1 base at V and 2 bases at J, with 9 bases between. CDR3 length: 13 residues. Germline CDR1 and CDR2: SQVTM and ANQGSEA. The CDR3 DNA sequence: TGCAGCGTTGAAGGGGATACTACCTACGAGCAGTACTTC. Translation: CSVEGDTTYEQYF.

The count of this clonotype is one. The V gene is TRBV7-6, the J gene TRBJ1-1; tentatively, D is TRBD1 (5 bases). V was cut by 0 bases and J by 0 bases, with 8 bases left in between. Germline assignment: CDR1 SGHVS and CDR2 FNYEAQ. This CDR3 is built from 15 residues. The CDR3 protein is CASSLAQGLNTEAFF. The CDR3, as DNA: TGTGCCAGCAGCTTAGCGCAGGGTCTGAACACTGAAGCTTTCTTT.

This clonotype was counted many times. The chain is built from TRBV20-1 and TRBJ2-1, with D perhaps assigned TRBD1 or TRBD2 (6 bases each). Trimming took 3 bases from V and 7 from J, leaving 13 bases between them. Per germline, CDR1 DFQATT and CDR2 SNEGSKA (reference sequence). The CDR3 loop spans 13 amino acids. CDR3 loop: CSARGRGGNEQFF. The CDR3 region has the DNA TGCAGTGCTAGGGGCAGGGGAGGAAATGAGCAGTTCTTC.

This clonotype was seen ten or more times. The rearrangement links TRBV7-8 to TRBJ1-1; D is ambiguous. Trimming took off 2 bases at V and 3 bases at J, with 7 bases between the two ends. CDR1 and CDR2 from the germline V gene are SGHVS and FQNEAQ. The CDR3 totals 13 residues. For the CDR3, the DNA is TGTGCCAGCAGCTTAAGGTGGGACACTGAAGCTTTCTTT. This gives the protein CASSLRWDTEAFF.

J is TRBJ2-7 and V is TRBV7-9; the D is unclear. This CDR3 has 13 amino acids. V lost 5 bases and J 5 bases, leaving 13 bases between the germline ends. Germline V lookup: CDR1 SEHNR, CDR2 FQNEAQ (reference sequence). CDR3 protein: CASSTPVSDEQYF. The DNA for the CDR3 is TGTGCCAGCAGCACACCCGTCAGCGACGAGCAGTACTTC.

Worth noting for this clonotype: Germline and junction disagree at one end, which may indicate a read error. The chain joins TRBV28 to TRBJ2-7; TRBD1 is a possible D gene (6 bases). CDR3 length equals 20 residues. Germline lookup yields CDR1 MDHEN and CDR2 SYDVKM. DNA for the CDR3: TGTGCCAGCAGTTTAGGTATAGGAACAGGGCCCCTACGTTTAGCCTACGAGCAGCACTTC. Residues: CASSLGIGTGPLRLAYEQHF.

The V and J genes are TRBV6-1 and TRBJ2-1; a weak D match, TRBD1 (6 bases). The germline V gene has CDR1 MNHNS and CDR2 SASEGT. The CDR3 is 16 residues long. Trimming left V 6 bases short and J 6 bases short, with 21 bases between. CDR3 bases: TGTGCCAGCAGAGAACAGGGTGTTTACCGGATCAATGAGCAGTTCTTC. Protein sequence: CASREQGVYRINEQFF.

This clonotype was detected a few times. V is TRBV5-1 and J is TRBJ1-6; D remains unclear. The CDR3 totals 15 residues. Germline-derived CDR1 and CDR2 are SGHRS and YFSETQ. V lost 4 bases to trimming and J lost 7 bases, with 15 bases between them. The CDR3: CASSRNFGMNSPLHF. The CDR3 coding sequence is TGCGCCAGCAGCCGCAATTTTGGGATGAATTCACCCCTCCACTTT.

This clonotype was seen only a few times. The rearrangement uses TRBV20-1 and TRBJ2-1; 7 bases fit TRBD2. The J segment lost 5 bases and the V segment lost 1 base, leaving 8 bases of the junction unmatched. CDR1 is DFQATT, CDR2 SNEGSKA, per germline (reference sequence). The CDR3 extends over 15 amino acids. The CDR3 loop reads CSARVGGEFDNEQFF. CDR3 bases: TGCAGTGCTAGAGTGGGGGGGGAGTTTGACAATGAGCAGTTCTTC.

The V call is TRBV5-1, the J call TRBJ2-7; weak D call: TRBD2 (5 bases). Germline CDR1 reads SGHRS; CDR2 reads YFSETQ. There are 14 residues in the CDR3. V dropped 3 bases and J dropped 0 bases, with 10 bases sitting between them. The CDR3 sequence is CASSWTGSSYEQYF. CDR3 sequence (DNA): TGCGCCAGCAGCTGGACGGGGAGCTCCTACGAGCAGTACTTC.

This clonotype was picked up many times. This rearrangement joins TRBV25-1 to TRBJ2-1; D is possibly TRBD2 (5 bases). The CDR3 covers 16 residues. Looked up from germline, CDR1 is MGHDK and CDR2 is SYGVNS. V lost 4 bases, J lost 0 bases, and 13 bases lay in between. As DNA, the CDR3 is TGTGCCAGCAGTGTCTCGGACTTATCCTCCTACAATGAGCAGTTCTTC. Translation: CASSVSDLSSYNEQFF.

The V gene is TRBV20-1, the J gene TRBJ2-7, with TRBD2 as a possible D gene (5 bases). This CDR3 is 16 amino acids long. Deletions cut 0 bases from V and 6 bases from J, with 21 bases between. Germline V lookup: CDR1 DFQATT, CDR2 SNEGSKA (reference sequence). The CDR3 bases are TGCAGTGCTAGAGATCCGAGCGTCGGGGTTTCCGTCGAGCAGTACTTC. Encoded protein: CSARDPSVGVSVEQYF.

The CDR3 bases are TGTGCCAGCAGTTACTTTCGATTCAGAAATTACGAGCAGTACTTC. Residues: CASSYFRFRNYEQYF. The chain joins TRBV6-2 or TRBV6-3 to TRBJ2-7; D gene ambiguous. CDR3 length: 15 amino acids. V lost 1 base to trimming and J lost 4 bases, with 14 bases between them. Germline CDR1 MNHEY, CDR2 SVGEGT.

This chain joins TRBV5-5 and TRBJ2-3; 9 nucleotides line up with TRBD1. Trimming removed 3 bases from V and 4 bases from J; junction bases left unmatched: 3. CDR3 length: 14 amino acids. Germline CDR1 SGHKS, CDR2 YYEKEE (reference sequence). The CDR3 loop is CASSWDRVADTQYF. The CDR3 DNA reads TGTGCCAGCAGCTGGGACAGGGTTGCAGATACGCAGTATTTT.

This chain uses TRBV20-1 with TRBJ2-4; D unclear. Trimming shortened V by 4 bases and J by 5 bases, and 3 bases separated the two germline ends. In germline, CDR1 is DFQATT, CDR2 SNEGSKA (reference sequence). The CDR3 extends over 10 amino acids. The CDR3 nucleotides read TGCAGTGCTAAGGAAAACATTCAGTACTTC. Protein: CSAKENIQYF.

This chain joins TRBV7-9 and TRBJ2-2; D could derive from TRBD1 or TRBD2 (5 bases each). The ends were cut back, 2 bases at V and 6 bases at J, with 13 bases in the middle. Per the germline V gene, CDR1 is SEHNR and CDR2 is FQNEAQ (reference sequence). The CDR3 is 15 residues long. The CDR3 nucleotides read TGTGCCAGCAGCTTAAGATGGGGGATGGCCGGGGAGCTGTTTTTT. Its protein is CASSLRWGMAGELFF.

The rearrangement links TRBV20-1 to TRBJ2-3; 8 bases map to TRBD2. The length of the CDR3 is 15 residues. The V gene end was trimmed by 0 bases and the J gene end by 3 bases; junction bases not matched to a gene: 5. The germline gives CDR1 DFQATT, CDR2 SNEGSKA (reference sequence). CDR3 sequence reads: CSAREISGDTDTQYF. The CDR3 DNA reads TGCAGTGCTAGAGAGATTAGCGGGGATACAGATACGCAGTATTTT.

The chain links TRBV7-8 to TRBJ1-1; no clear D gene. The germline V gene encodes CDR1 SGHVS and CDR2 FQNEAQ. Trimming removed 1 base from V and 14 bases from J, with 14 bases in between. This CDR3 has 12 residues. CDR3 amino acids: CASSLVMPVVFF. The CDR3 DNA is TGTGCCAGCAGCTTAGTAATGCCAGTAGTCTTCTTT.

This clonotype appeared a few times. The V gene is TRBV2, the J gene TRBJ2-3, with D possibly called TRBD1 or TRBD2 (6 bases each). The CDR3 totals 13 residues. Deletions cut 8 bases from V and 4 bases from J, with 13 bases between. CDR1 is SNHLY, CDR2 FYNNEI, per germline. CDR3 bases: TGTGCCAGCTCCGGGGGCATGTCAGATACGCAGTATTTT. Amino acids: CASSGGMSDTQYF.

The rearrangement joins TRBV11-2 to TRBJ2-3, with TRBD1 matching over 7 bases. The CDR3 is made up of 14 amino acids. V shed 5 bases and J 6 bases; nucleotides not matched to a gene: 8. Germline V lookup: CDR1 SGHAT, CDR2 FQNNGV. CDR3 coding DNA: TGTGCCAGCAGCCAGGGACAGAATTATGATACGCAGTATTTT. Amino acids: CASSQGQNYDTQYF.

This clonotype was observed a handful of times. The CDR3 reads CASSLGGGRIKDEQYF. The CDR3 nucleotides are TGTGCCAGCAGCTTGGGTGGGGGGCGGATAAAGGACGAGCAGTACTTC. The chain couples TRBV11-2 to TRBJ2-7; perhaps D is TRBD1 or TRBD2 (6 bases each). The V end lost 3 bases, the J end lost 5 bases, and 20 bases lay between the germline ends. Germline V CDR1 and CDR2: SGHAT, FQNNGV. This CDR3 region has 16 residues.

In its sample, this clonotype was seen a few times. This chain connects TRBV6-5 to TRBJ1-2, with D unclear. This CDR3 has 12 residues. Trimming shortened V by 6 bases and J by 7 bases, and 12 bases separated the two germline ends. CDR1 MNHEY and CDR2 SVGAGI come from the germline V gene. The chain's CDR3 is CASSPPSGGYTF. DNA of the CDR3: TGTGCCAGCAGCCCGCCCTCGGGTGGCTACACCTTC.

CDR3 loop: CSARAGLAGGHYNEQFF. In DNA form, the CDR3 reads TGCAGTGCTAGAGCGGGGCTAGCGGGGGGGCACTACAATGAGCAGTTCTTC. This chain links TRBV20-1 with TRBJ2-1, with 12 nucleotides matching TRBD2. Germline CDR1 DFQATT, CDR2 SNEGSKA (reference sequence). The J segment lost 3 bases and the V segment lost 1 base, leaving 7 bases of the junction unmatched. The CDR3 is made up of 17 amino acids.